This T cell receptor (beta chain) was sequenced during a study of blood T cell repertoires in COVID-19. Turning to the study itself: COVID-19 samples collected from the United States, Italy and Spain covered acute and convalescent phases.

This clone rates as medium-sized. This CDR3 has 15 residues. Germline loops: CDR1 LGHNA, CDR2 YSLEER. Trimming removed 1 base from V and 6 bases from J, with 13 bases in between. Using immunoSEQ multiplex PCR, the repertoire was profiled, and TCRdb retains in-frame clones only, with some absent. Found here are about 80,000 clones, over 70% of them singletons; the top ten hold around a sixth. Sequencing was done on a sample of peripheral blood. The V and J genes are TRBV4-3 and TRBJ2-1; D might be TRBD1 (6 bases). The receptor was isolated from a human donor in a cohort sampled during active COVID-19. CDR3 protein: CASSQGTVAGNEQFF. The CDR3 DNA is TGCGCCAGCAGCCAAGGGACAGTCGCTGGCAATGAGCAGTTCTTC.